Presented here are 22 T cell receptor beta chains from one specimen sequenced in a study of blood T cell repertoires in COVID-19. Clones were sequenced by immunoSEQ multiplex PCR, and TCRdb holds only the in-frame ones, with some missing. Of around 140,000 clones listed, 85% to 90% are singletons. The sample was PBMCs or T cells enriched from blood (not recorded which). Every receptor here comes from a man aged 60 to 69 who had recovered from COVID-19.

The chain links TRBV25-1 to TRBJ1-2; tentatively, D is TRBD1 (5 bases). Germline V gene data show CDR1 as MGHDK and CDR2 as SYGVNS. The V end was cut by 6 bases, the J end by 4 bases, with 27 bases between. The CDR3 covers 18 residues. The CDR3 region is CASSGQRADHFAIYGYTF. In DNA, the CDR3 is TGTGCCAGCAGCGGACAACGCGCGGATCATTTTGCTATCTATGGCTACACCTTC.

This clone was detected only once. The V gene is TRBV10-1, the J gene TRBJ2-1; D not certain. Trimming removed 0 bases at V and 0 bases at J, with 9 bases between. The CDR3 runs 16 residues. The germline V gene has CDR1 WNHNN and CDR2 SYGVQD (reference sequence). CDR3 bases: TGCGCCAGCAGTGAGTCGACTCCGAGCTCCTACAATGAGCAGTTCTTC. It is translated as CASSESTPSSYNEQFF.

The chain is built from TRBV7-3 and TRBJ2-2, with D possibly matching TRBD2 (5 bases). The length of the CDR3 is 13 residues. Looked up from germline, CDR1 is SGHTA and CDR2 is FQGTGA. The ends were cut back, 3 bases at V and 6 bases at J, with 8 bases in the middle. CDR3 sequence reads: CASSLIASGELFF. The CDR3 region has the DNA TGTGCCAGCAGCTTGATAGCGTCCGGGGAGCTGTTTTTT. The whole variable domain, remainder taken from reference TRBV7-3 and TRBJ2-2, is GAGVSQTPSNKVTEKGKYVELRCDPISGHTALYWYRQSLGQGPEFLIYFQGTGAADDSGLPNDRFFAVRPEGSVSTLKIQRTERGDSAVYLCASSLIASGELFFGEGSRLTVL.

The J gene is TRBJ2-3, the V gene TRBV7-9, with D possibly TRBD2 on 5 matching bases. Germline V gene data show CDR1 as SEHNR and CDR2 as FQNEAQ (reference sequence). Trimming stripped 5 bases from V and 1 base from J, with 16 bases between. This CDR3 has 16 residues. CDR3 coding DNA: TGTGCCAGCAGCCCGGGTCCGGACGGGGGCACAGATACGCAGTATTTT. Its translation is CASSPGPDGGTDTQYF.

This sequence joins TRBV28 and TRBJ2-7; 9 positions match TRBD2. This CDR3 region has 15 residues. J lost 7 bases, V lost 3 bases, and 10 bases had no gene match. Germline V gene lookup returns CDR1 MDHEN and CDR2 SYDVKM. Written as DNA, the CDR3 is TGTGCCAGCAGTTTCCTAGCGGGGAGCCCTGGAGAGCAGTACTTC. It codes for CASSFLAGSPGEQYF.

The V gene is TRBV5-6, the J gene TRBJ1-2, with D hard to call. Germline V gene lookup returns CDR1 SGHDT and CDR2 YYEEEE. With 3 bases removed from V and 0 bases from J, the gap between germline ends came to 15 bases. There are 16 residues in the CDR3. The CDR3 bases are TGTGCCAGCAGCTCCCCCCCAGGTCGAGCTAACTATGGCTACACCTTC. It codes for CASSSPPGRANYGYTF.

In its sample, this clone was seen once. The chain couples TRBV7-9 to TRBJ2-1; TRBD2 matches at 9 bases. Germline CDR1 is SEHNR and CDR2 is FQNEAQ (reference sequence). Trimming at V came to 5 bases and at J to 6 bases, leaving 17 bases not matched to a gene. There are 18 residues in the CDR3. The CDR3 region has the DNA TGTGCCAGCAGCCTGCAGCGGGGGGCCTCGTTAATGAGCAATGAGCAGTTCTTC. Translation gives CASSLQRGASLMSNEQFF. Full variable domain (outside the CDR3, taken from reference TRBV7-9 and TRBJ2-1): DTGVSQNPRHKITKRGQNVTFRCDPISEHNRLYWYRQTLGQGPEFLTYFQNEAQLEKSRLLSDRFSAERPKGSFSTLEIQRTEQGDSAMYLCASSLQRGASLMSNEQFFGPGTRLTVL.

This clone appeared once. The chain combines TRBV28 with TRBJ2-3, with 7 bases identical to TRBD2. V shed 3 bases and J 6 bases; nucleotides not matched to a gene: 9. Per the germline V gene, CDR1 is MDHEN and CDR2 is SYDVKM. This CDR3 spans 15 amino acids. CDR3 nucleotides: TGTGCCAGCAGTTTTCCGGGACTACCCCCTGATACGCAGTATTTT. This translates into CASSFPGLPPDTQYF. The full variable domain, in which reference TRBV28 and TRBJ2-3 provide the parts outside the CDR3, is DVKVTQSSRYLVKRTGEKVFLECVQDMDHENMFWYRQDPGLGLRLIYFSYDVKMKEKGDIPEGYSVSREKKERFSLILESASTNQTSMYLCASSFPGLPPDTQYFGPGTRLTVL.

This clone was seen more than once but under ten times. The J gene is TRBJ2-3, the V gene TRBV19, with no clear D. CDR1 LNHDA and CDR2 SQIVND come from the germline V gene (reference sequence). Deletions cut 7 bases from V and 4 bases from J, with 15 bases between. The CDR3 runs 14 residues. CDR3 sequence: CASTNYPNSDTQYF. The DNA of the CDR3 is TGTGCCAGTACCAACTACCCTAACTCAGATACGCAGTATTTT. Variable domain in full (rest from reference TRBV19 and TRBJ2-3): DGGITQSPKYLFRKEGQNVTLSCEQNLNHDAMYWYRQDPGQGLRLIYYSQIVNDFQKGDIAEGYSVSREKKESFPLTVTSAQKNPTAFYLCASTNYPNSDTQYFGPGTRLTVL.

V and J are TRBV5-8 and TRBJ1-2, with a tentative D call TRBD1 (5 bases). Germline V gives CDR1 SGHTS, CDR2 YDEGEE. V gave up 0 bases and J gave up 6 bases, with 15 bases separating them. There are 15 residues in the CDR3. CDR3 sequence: CASSLAVGRQHGYTF. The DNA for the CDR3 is TGTGCCAGCAGCTTGGCCGTGGGGCGGCAGCATGGCTACACCTTC. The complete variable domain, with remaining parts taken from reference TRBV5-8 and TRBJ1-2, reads EAGVTQSPTHLIKTRGQQATLRCSPISGHTSVYWYQQALGLGLQFLLWYDEGEERNRGNFPPRFSGRQFPNYSSELNVNALELEDSALYLCASSLAVGRQHGYTFGSGTRLTVV.

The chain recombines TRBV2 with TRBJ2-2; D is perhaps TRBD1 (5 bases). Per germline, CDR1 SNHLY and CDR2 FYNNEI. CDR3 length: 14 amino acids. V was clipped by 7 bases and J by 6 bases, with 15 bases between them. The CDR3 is CASTRARAAGELFF. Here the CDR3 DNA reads TGTGCCAGCACTCGGGCCAGGGCGGCCGGGGAGCTGTTTTTT.

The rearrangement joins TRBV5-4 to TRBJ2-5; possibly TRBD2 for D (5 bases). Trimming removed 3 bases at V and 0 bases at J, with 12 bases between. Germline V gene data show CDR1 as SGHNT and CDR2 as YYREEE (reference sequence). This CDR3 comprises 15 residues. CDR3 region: CASSSPNGNQETQYF. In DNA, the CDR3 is TGTGCCAGCAGCTCCCCCAACGGGAACCAAGAGACCCAGTACTTC.

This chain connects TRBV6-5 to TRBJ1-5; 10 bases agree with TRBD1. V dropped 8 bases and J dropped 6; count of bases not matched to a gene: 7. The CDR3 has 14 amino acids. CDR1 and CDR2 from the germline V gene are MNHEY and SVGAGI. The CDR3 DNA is TGTGCCAGCGGAAGACAGGGGGCGGTTCAGCCCCAGCATTTT. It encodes CASGRQGAVQPQHF.

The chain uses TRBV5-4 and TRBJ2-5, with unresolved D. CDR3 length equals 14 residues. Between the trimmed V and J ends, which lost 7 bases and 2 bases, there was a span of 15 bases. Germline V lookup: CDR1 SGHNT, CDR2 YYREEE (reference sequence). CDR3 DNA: TGTGCCAGCTCTGGCGGAGCCCTGCAAGAGACCCAGTACTTC. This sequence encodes CASSGGALQETQYF.

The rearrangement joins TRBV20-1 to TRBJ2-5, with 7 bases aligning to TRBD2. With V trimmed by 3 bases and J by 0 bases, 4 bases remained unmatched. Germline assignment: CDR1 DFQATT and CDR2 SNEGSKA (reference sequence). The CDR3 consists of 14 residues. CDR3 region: CSASPSGDQETQYF. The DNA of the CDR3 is TGCAGTGCTAGTCCCAGCGGGGACCAAGAGACCCAGTACTTC.

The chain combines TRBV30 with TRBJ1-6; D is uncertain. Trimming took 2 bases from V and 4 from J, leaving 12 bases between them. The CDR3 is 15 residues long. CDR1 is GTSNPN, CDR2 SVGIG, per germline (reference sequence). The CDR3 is CAWSLEERYNSPLHF. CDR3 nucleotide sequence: TGTGCCTGGAGTTTGGAGGAAAGATATAATTCACCCCTCCACTTT.

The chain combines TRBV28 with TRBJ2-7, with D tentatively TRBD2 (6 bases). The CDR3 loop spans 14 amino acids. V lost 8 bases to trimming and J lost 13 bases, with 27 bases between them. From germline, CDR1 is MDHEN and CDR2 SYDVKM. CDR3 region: CASLGRLAEGVSYF. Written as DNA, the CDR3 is TGTGCCAGCCTCGGCCGCCTTGCGGAGGGAGTTAGTTACTTC.

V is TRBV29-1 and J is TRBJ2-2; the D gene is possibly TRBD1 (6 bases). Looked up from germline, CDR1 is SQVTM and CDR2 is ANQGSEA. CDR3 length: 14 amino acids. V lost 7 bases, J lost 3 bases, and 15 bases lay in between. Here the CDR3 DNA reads TGCAGCGGGGCCCACAGGGCGGACACCGGGGAGCTGTTTTTT. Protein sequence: CSGAHRADTGELFF.

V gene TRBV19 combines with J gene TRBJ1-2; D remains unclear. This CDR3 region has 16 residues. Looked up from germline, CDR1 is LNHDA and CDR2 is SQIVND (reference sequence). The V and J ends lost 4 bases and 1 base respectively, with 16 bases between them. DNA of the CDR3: TGTGCCAGTAGTACCTCTGGAAGCGGTGGTAACTATGGCTACACCTTC. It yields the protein CASSTSGSGGNYGYTF. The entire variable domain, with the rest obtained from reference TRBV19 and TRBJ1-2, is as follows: DGGITQSPKYLFRKEGQNVTLSCEQNLNHDAMYWYRQDPGQGLRLIYYSQIVNDFQKGDIAEGYSVSREKKESFPLTVTSAQKNPTAFYLCASSTSGSGGNYGYTFGSGTRLTVV.

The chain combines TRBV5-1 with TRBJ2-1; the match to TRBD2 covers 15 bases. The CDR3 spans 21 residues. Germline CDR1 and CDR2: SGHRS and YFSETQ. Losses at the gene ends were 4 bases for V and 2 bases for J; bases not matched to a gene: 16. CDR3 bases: TGCGCCAGCAGCAGGGGACTAGCGGGGGGCACCGCTGCATTACCCTACAATGAGCAGTTCTTC. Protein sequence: CASSRGLAGGTAALPYNEQFF.

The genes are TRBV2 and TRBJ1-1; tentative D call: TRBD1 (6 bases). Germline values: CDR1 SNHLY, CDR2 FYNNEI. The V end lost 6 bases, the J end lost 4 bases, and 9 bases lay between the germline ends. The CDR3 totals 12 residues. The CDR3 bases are TGTGCCAGCAGGACGGACAGCACTGAAGCTTTCTTT. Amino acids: CASRTDSTEAFF. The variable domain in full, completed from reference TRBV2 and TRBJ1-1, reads EPEVTQTPSHQVTQMGQEVILRCVPISNHLYFYWYRQILGQKVEFLVSFYNNEISEKSEIFDDQFSVERPDGSNFTLKIRSTKLEDSAMYFCASRTDSTEAFFGQGTRLTVV.

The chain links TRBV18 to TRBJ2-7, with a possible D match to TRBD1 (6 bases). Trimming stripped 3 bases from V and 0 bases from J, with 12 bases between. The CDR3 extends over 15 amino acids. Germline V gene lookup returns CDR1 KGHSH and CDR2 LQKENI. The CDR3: CASSPIQGSSYEQYF. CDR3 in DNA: TGTGCCAGCTCACCCATACAGGGAAGCTCCTACGAGCAGTACTTC. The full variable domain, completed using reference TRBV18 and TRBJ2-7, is NAGVMQNPRHLVRRRGQEARLRCSPMKGHSHVYWYRQLPEEGLKFMVYLQKENIIDESGMPKERFSAEFPKEGPSILRIQQVVRGDSAAYFCASSPIQGSSYEQYFGPGTRLTVT.